This is a list of T cell receptor beta chains from one sample in a study of blood T cell repertoires in COVID-19. Generated by immunoSEQ multiplex PCR, the TCRdb table keeps only in-frame clones and is missing some. Of roughly 500,000 clones listed, approximately 91% are singletons. Material: PBMCs or T cells enriched from blood (not recorded which). The origin of the receptors is a woman aged 60 to 75 who had recovered from COVID-19. Both conserved end residues are part of each CDR3. The D gene is left open where the match is weak.

TGCGCCAGCAGGACCGTTGAGGCCTATGGCTACACCTTC	CASRTVEAYGYTF	TRBV5-1	TRBJ1-2	NA
TGTGCCAGCTCACCCGGGACTAGCCAAAAAACCTACAATGAGCAGTTCTTC	CASSPGTSQKTYNEQFF	TRBV18	TRBJ2-1	TRBD2
TGTGCCAGCAGCCCACGTACTCCAACTAATGAAAAACTGTTTTTT	CASSPRTPTNEKLFF	TRBV7-9	TRBJ1-4	NA
TGTGCCACCAGTCTTCTAGCGGCCGGGGAGCTGTTTTTT	CATSLLAAGELFF	TRBV24-1	TRBJ2-2	TRBD2
TGTGCCAGCAGCCGGACAGGGAACTATGGCTACACCTTC	CASSRTGNYGYTF	TRBV2	TRBJ1-2	TRBD1
TGTGCCAGCAGCCAAAAGACAGGGAGTTTCGGAAAACTGTTTTTT	CASSQKTGSFGKLFF	TRBV3-1/TRBV3-2	TRBJ1-4	TRBD1
TGTGCCAGCAGCACCCCACTAGCGGGGGGGCTAGAGAGTGAGCAGTTCTTC	CASSTPLAGGLESEQFF	TRBV7-8	TRBJ2-1	TRBD2
TGTGCCAGCAGCTTACGCGGGGGGGAGGGAGAGACCCAGTACTTC	CASSLRGGEGETQYF	TRBV7-2	TRBJ2-5	TRBD2
TGTGCCAGCAGTTATAGCGCAGGGGCGGGTAACTATGGCTACACCTTC	CASSYSAGAGNYGYTF	TRBV6-5	TRBJ1-2	NA
TGTGCCATCAAGGGACAGGGGGCGGTTGCAACTAATGAAAAACTGTTTTTT	CAIKGQGAVATNEKLFF	TRBV10-3	TRBJ1-4	TRBD1
TGTGCCACCAGCAGAGATGGTACAGGCCGCCAAGAGACCCAGTACTTC	CATSRDGTGRQETQYF	TRBV15	TRBJ2-5	NA
TGTGCCAGCAGCCCCCCGACAGGGGGCCGAAACACTGAAGCTTTCTTT	CASSPPTGGRNTEAFF	TRBV7-9	TRBJ1-1	TRBD1
TGTGCCAGCAGCGTAGCGTTCGGCGGCATGAACACTGAAGCTTTCTTT	CASSVAFGGMNTEAFF	TRBV9	TRBJ1-1	NA
TGTGCCAGTAGTATTAGACTGACCGGGGAGCTGTTTTTT	CASSIRLTGELFF	TRBV19	TRBJ2-2	NA
TGTGCCAGCAACCTACCCGCAGGGGTGAACACTGAAGCTTTCTTT	CASNLPAGVNTEAFF	TRBV2	TRBJ1-1	NA
TGTGCCACCAGCAGACCCCCGGGGGGACAAGAGACCCAGTACTTC	CATSRPPGGQETQYF	TRBV15	TRBJ2-5	TRBD2
TGTGCCAGCACCCGTTCGGACAGGGGCGGCTACACCTTC	CASTRSDRGGYTF	TRBV12-3/TRBV12-4	TRBJ1-2	TRBD1